The following is a TCR beta chain sequence with its context. Germline-derived CDR1 and CDR2 are SQVTM and ANQGSEA. Between the trimmed V and J ends, which lost 5 bases and 4 bases, there was a span of 17 bases. CDR3 length: 14 amino acids. These data belong to a study of Graves' ophthalmopathy and Graves' hyperthyroidism. RNA transcripts yielded amplified TCR beta CDR3 regions. The workflow started with a first-round RT-PCR run with HTBI primers and then moved on to a second-round multiplex PCR. MiXCR was run by TCRdb on the multiplex PCR reads, yielding one entry per CDR3 protein. The table records 600,000 to 700,000 distinct CDR3 sequences, about 40% of them present only once.

The sequenced material came from peripheral blood. This sequence was found in an adult man with Graves' ophthalmopathy. The chain recombines TRBV29-1 with TRBJ1-2; TRBD1 is a possible D gene (5 bases). CDR3 in amino acids: CSVRDAGIGYGYTF. CDR3 nucleotide sequence: TGCAGCGTTCGAGACGCAGGGATCGGCTATGGCTACACCTTC.